These 10 T cell receptor beta chains share one sample of origin, sequenced in a study of early T cells in non-severe SARS-CoV-2 infection. MiXCR, run by TCRdb on the 5' RACE reads, gives a single entry per CDR3 protein. The sample consists of nearly 110,000 distinct CDR3 sequences, around 10% of them appearing once. Sequencing input: whole blood. The receptors shown here come from an adult who was a healthcare worker with PCR-confirmed SARS-CoV-2 infection or an uninfected control (not recorded which).

This chain connects TRBV7-6 to TRBJ2-2; D ambiguous. V was clipped by 5 bases and J by 4 bases, with 14 bases between them. Germline V CDR1 and CDR2: SGHVS, FNYEAQ. CDR3 size: 15 residues. The CDR3 here is CASSDPFSTTGELFF. The DNA for the CDR3 is TGTGCCAGCAGCGATCCCTTCTCGACCACCGGGGAGCTGTTTTTT.

A word on this clonotype: Just one base apart from a much larger clone, this may be a read error. This chain connects TRBV9 to TRBJ2-5; D is uncertain. The CDR3 contains 13 residues. The germline CDR1 and CDR2 sequences are SGDLS and YYNGEE. The CDR3 DNA sequence: TGTGCCAGCAGCGTAGACAGTTCAGAGACCCGGTACTTC. Translating it yields CASSVDSSETRYF.

At least ten counts were recorded for this clonotype. The chain employs TRBV5-1 and TRBJ2-7; D uncertain. CDR3 size: 14 residues. Trimming pared 2 bases from V and 1 base from J, leaving 10 bases between. Per germline, CDR1 SGHRS and CDR2 YFSETQ. The CDR3 region has the DNA TGCGCCAGCAGCTTAGGCGTCGGATCCTACGAGCAGTACTTC. Protein product: CASSLGVGSYEQYF.

This clonotype was seen a few times. This chain joins TRBV18 and TRBJ1-1, with D possibly matching TRBD1 (6 bases). The CDR3 extends over 14 amino acids. V was pared by 7 bases and J by 5 bases, with 17 bases between. Looked up from germline, CDR1 is KGHSH and CDR2 is LQKENI. In nucleotides, the CDR3 is TGTGCCAGCTTAGGGACACGAGCAGATACTGAAGCTTTCTTT. Translation: CASLGTRADTEAFF.

The chain couples TRBV5-5 to TRBJ1-1; 9 positions agree with TRBD1. Germline V gene lookup returns CDR1 SGHKS and CDR2 YYEKEE (reference sequence). V dropped 1 base and J dropped 2; count of bases not matched to a gene: 3. The CDR3 is made up of 15 amino acids. For the CDR3, the DNA is TGTGCCAGCAGCTTGACAGGGGGCATCAACACTGAAGCTTTCTTT. Encoded protein: CASSLTGGINTEAFF.

This clonotype occurred many times. This chain connects TRBV30 to TRBJ2-2; 9 bases are a match to TRBD1. The CDR3 loop spans 14 amino acids. Losses at the gene ends were 7 bases for V and 6 bases for J; bases not matched to a gene: 9. Germline assignment: CDR1 GTSNPN and CDR2 SVGIG (reference sequence). The CDR3 DNA is TGTGCCTATGGACAGGGGAGTTTGGCCGGGGAGCTGTTTTTT. It encodes CAYGQGSLAGELFF.

In its sample, this clonotype was seen many times. As DNA, the CDR3 is TGTGCCAGCAGCTTGGCCAGGCGCTACACTGAAGCTTTCTTT. Translated, it gives CASSLARRYTEAFF. The chain uses TRBV5-6 and TRBJ1-1; D call uncertain. The CDR3 is 14 amino acids. The V gene's germline CDR1 is SGHDT and CDR2 YYEEEE. The ends were cut back, 0 bases at V and 3 bases at J, with 9 bases in the middle.

This clonotype was recorded at least ten times. In DNA form, the CDR3 reads TGTGCCAGCAGCTTGGGTGAGGGTTCGTACAATGAGCAGTTCTTC. Protein: CASSLGEGSYNEQFF. The J gene is TRBJ2-1, the V gene TRBV5-4; perhaps TRBD2 as D (5 bases). The V gene's germline CDR1 is SGHNT and CDR2 YYREEE (reference sequence). Trimming removed 0 bases at V and 4 bases at J, with 11 bases between. The CDR3 is 15 residues long.

This clonotype showed up many times. The chain uses TRBV5-6 and TRBJ1-1; D might be TRBD1 (5 bases). This CDR3 spans 15 amino acids. V was shortened by 4 bases and J by 6 bases, with 19 bases between the two germline ends. Germline V gives CDR1 SGHDT, CDR2 YYEEEE. For the CDR3, the DNA is TGTGCCAGCAGCCGCGGGGCAGGGTTCTATTCTGAAGCTTTCTTT. It specifies CASSRGAGFYSEAFF.

The chain carries TRBV29-1 and TRBJ1-1; D not resolved. CDR3 length: 12 amino acids. CDR1 is SQVTM and CDR2 is ANQGSEA in the germline V gene. Trimming left V 1 base short and J 7 bases short, with 10 bases between. CDR3 DNA sequence: TGCAGCGTTGAAGGTCGGGTTGTTGAAGCTTTCTTT. It translates to CSVEGRVVEAFF.